What follows are 11 T cell receptor beta chains derived from one specimen sequenced in a study of shared clonotypes between healthy human individuals. Clones were sequenced by immunoSEQ multiplex PCR, and TCRdb holds only the in-frame ones, with some missing. The table records over a million clones, roughly 96% of them present only once. Sample: naive CD4+ T cells sorted from blood. Subset noted: CD45RA+ positively selected. All receptors derive from a man aged 25-45 years in good health.

Points on this clone: The same CDR3 also results from other DNA sequences found in this sample. This chain links TRBV5-1 with TRBJ2-5; a weak D match, TRBD1 (6 bases). This CDR3 has 13 amino acids. Germline V lookup: CDR1 SGHRS, CDR2 YFSETQ. V was trimmed by 4 bases and J by 5 bases, leaving 12 bases between them. CDR3 in amino acids: CASSLQGWETQYF. DNA of the CDR3: TGCGCCAGCAGCCTACAGGGTTGGGAGACCCAGTACTTC.

The V call is TRBV27, the J call TRBJ2-1; D uncertain. The V and J ends lost 4 bases and 2 bases respectively, with 6 bases between them. This CDR3 is 13 amino acids long. Germline lookup yields CDR1 MNHEY and CDR2 SMNVEV (reference sequence). The CDR3 spells CASSSTAYNEQFF. The DNA of the CDR3 is TGTGCCAGCAGTTCGACGGCCTACAATGAGCAGTTCTTC.

The chain links TRBV10-3 to TRBJ2-2; D is uncertain. Germline-derived CDR1 and CDR2 are ENHRY and SYGVKD. The CDR3 is 13 residues long. Trimming shortened V by 8 bases and J by 3 bases, and 10 bases separated the two germline ends. CDR3 protein: CAIGKSDTGELFF. CDR3 nucleotides: TGTGCCATCGGGAAGTCGGACACCGGGGAGCTGTTTTTT.

V usage is TRBV4-3 and J usage is TRBJ1-4, with D possibly being TRBD1 (5 bases). This CDR3 is built from 15 residues. CDR1 is LGHNA, CDR2 YSLEER, per germline. Between the trimmed V and J ends, which lost 2 bases and 0 bases, there was a span of 7 bases. The CDR3 DNA reads TGCGCCAGCAGCCAACCGACAGCAACTAATGAAAAACTGTTTTTT. It encodes CASSQPTATNEKLFF.

The chain uses TRBV10-3 and TRBJ2-1; 7 nucleotides line up with TRBD1. The CDR3 extends over 14 amino acids. V lost 4 bases to trimming and J lost 4 bases; unmatched junction nucleotides: 4. In germline, CDR1 is ENHRY, CDR2 SYGVKD. The CDR3 sequence is CAISGTGLYNEQFF. Here the CDR3 DNA reads TGTGCCATCAGTGGGACAGGCCTATACAATGAGCAGTTCTTC.

The chain carries TRBV20-1 and TRBJ2-1; D uncertain. Deletions cut 3 bases from V and 13 bases from J, with 10 bases between. The germline CDR1 and CDR2 sequences are DFQATT and SNEGSKA (reference sequence). The CDR3 contains 10 residues. CDR3: CSASRVNQFF. The CDR3 DNA sequence: TGCAGTGCTAGCCGGGTAAACCAGTTCTTC.

V is TRBV6-1 and J is TRBJ2-5, with 10 nucleotides matching TRBD2. J gave up 3 bases and V 5 bases, and 3 bases lay outside the gene matches. Looked up from germline, CDR1 is MNHNS and CDR2 is SASEGT. There are 14 residues in the CDR3. CDR3 loop: CASSRGLAEETQYF. CDR3 sequence (DNA): TGTGCCAGCAGTAGAGGACTAGCGGAAGAGACCCAGTACTTC.

The chain combines TRBV15 with TRBJ2-7; 7 bases match TRBD1. The germline V gene has CDR1 LNHNV and CDR2 YYDKDF (reference sequence). The J segment lost 5 bases and the V segment lost 5 bases, leaving 15 bases of the junction unmatched. The CDR3 is made up of 16 amino acids. CDR3 coding DNA: TGTGCCACCAGCCAGGGGGTACACAGGGTTGGGGACGAGCAGTACTTC. This translates into CATSQGVHRVGDEQYF.

DNA of the CDR3: TGTGCCAGCAGTTTGCCCCCTACGGGACTTGCCTACGAGCAGTACTTC. This sequence encodes CASSLPPTGLAYEQYF. The V call is TRBV28, the J call TRBJ2-7; tentative D call: TRBD2 (6 bases). The CDR3 covers 16 residues. Germline loops: CDR1 MDHEN, CDR2 SYDVKM. The ends were cut back, 3 bases at V and 2 bases at J, with 17 bases in the middle. Full variable domain (rest looked up from reference TRBV28 and TRBJ2-7): DVKVTQSSRYLVKRTGEKVFLECVQDMDHENMFWYRQDPGLGLRLIYFSYDVKMKEKGDIPEGYSVSREKKERFSLILESASTNQTSMYLCASSLPPTGLAYEQYFGPGTRLTVT.

This chain joins TRBV20-1 and TRBJ2-7; D gene unclear. The CDR3 runs 11 residues. Trimming took off 3 bases at V and 3 bases at J, with 6 bases between the two ends. CDR1 and CDR2 (germline): DFQATT, SNEGSKA (reference sequence). The CDR3 nucleotides read TGCAGTGCTAGTATTGTCTACGAGCAGTACTTC. Protein sequence: CSASIVYEQYF.

A word on this clone: This CDR3 is also generated by other DNA sequences in the sample. J is TRBJ2-3 and V is TRBV7-2; D gene unclear. Germline CDR1 SGHTA, CDR2 FQGNSA. The CDR3 consists of 14 residues. Trimming stripped 7 bases from V and 0 bases from J, with 11 bases between. CDR3 region: CASTPTPSTDTQYF. In DNA form, the CDR3 reads TGTGCCAGCACCCCGACCCCTAGCACAGATACGCAGTATTTT.